These T cell receptor beta chains were read from a single sample in a study of early T cells in non-severe SARS-CoV-2 infection. TCRdb itself ran the 5' RACE reads through MiXCR, one entry per CDR3 protein. The profile covers some 55,000 distinct CDR3 sequences, with 10% to 15% appearing a single time and about 3% taken by the ten largest. Sequencing was carried out using whole blood. The receptors were gathered from an adult who was a healthcare worker with PCR-confirmed SARS-CoV-2 infection or an uninfected control (not recorded which). Each CDR3 is given with its conserved first and last residue. Each record gives: V gene, J gene, clone size, D gene, CDR3 DNA, CDR3 protein. A D gene is named only where the DNA matches it firmly. Size values are once, few and many counts, or a class for expanded clones, and some rows have none.

TRBV5-6	TRBJ2-1	many	NA	TGTGCCAGCAGCGGGATAGCGGTACCATCCTACAATGAGCAGTTCTTC	CASSGIAVPSYNEQFF
TRBV7-9	TRBJ2-3	many	NA	TGTGCCAGCAGCAAGGGCACAGATACGCAGTATTTT	CASSKGTDTQYF
TRBV7-3	TRBJ2-3	few	NA	TGTGCCAGCAGCCCTGGGCCAGTGGAGGATACGCAGTATTTT	CASSPGPVEDTQYF
TRBV11-3	TRBJ2-1	many	NA	TGTGCCAGCTCCCAGGGAACGTACAATGAGCAGTTCTTC	CASSQGTYNEQFF
TRBV19	TRBJ1-4	few	NA	TGTGCCAGTAGAGTTCGGGATCTGCCCTTGAATGAAAAACTGTTTTTT	CASRVRDLPLNEKLFF
TRBV7-2	TRBJ2-5	many	TRBD2	TGTGCCAGCAGCCCCTGGGTGCGGGAGGCCCCCCCCGAGACCCAGTACTTC	CASSPWVREAPPETQYF
TRBV9	TRBJ1-1	many	TRBD1	TGTGCCAGCAGCGCCCAGGGGGCCGGCACTGAAGCTTTCTTT	CASSAQGAGTEAFF
TRBV19	TRBJ2-7	few	NA	TGTGCCAGTAGTCTCTGGGCAGGGGCTTCCAACGAGCAGTACTTC	CASSLWAGASNEQYF
TRBV20-1	TRBJ2-1	NA	NA	TGCAGTGCTACAAGGCTAGCGAACTACAATGAGCAGTTCTTC	CSATRLANYNEQFF
TRBV21-1	TRBJ2-3	few	NA	TGTGCCAGCAGCAACCGGGCTCCCTGGGGCGGTACGCAGTATTTT	CASSNRAPWGGTQYF
TRBV14	TRBJ1-2	many	NA	TGTGCCAGCAGCCTAGACAGTTCCTATGGCTACACCTTC	CASSLDSSYGYTF
TRBV7-8	TRBJ2-1	many	NA	TGTGCCAGCAGCTTAGAGTTAACAGACGGTGAGCAGTTCTTC	CASSLELTDGEQFF
TRBV13	TRBJ1-6	many	NA	TGTGCCAGCAGCTTAAATAGGGATTCACCCCTCCACTTT	CASSLNRDSPLHF
TRBV20-1	TRBJ1-6	many	NA	TGCAGTGCTAAAAGAGTAGGGGTGGACTCACCCCTCCACTTT	CSAKRVGVDSPLHF
TRBV6-9	TRBJ2-7	NA	NA	TGTGCCAGCTACCGCGGGACCGACTACGAGCAGTACTTC	CASYRGTDYEQYF
TRBV2	TRBJ2-3	NA	NA	TGTGCCAGCAGTGTCGTGAAATCCACAGATACGCAGTATTTT	CASSVVKSTDTQYF
TRBV27	TRBJ2-1	many	NA	TGTGCCAGCAGTCACCCTCTCCAAGGAGTTAATGAGCAGTTCTTC	CASSHPLQGVNEQFF
TRBV29-1	TRBJ2-1	NA	TRBD2	TGCAGCGTTGATTTTGAGGGAGGGTTGAGCTACAATGAGCAGTTCTTC	CSVDFEGGLSYNEQFF
TRBV5-5	TRBJ1-1	many	NA	TGTGCCAGCAGCTTGGAGGGACCCAACACTGAAGCTTTCTTT	CASSLEGPNTEAFF
TRBV24-1	TRBJ1-5	NA	NA	TGTGCCACCAGTGATGGACGGAGGAGCGGCAATCAGCCCCAGCATTTT	CATSDGRRSGNQPQHF
TRBV3-1	TRBJ1-1	many	TRBD1	TGTGCCAGCAGCCTTTCTTATCCCGGACAGGGGGCTGAAGCTTTCTTT	CASSLSYPGQGAEAFF
TRBV7-2	TRBJ2-7	many	NA	TGTGCCAGCAGCTTAGTGGCCAGCAACTACGAGCAGTACTTC	CASSLVASNYEQYF
TRBV20-1	TRBJ2-2	NA	NA	TGCAGTGCCAGGGGTCTAGCGGCCAACACCGGGGAGCTGTTTTTT	CSARGLAANTGELFF
TRBV20-1	TRBJ2-7	many	TRBD2	TGCAGTGCTGAACGTGGGGCGGGAGAAATCCACGAGCAGTACTTC	CSAERGAGEIHEQYF
TRBV20-1	TRBJ2-1	few	TRBD2	TGCAGTGCGGAGCTAGCGGGGGCCCGACCCCCCGCCTACAATGAGCAGTTCTTC	CSAELAGARPPAYNEQFF
TRBV6-5	TRBJ2-2	many	NA	TGTGCCAGCAGTTCCGACAGAAACACCGGGGAGCTGTTTTTT	CASSSDRNTGELFF
TRBV27	TRBJ1-1	NA	NA	TGTGCCAGCAGTTTTTCCGGAATGAACACTGAAGCTTTCTTT	CASSFSGMNTEAFF
TRBV2	TRBJ1-2	few	NA	TGTGCCAGCAGTGGCTTACGGGCCTATGGCTACACCTTC	CASSGLRAYGYTF
TRBV12-5	TRBJ2-1	NA	TRBD1	TGTGCTAGTGGCACCCACAGGGGGCCGGCGGGCCTTAAGTTCTTC	CASGTHRGPAGLKFF
TRBV7-9	TRBJ2-4	many	TRBD1	TGTGCCAGCAGCTTAGTCACAGGGGGCGGCGACATTCAGTACTTC	CASSLVTGGGDIQYF
TRBV30	TRBJ1-1	few	NA	TGTGCCTGGAGCCCGGGGCTGCAGGGGACAGAAGCTTTCTTT	CAWSPGLQGTEAFF
TRBV11-2	TRBJ1-5	many	TRBD1	TGTGCCAGCAGTAAGGCAGGGGGCTACCAGCCCCAGCATTTT	CASSKAGGYQPQHF
TRBV6-6	TRBJ2-1	many	NA	TGTGCCAGCAGCCCACTAGGCGGCAGGGGAGTAAGTGAGCAGTTCTTC	CASSPLGGRGVSEQFF
TRBV11-2	TRBJ2-5	few	NA	TGTGCCAGCAGCCGTACCACCGCGTTGGGGACCCAGTACTTC	CASSRTTALGTQYF
TRBV6-6	TRBJ2-1	many	TRBD2	TGTGCCAGCAGTAGTGGGACTATAGTCTACAATGAGCAGTTCTTC	CASSSGTIVYNEQFF
TRBV5-5	TRBJ2-7	many	NA	TGTGCCAGCAGCCCCCCACAAGGCTGGGGGCAGTACTTC	CASSPPQGWGQYF